This T cell receptor beta chain was recorded in a study of neurological immune-mediated disorders. This clonotype was seen at least ten times. Stored at -80 C, 2 million PBMCs were the source of the unsorted libraries. The authors produced cDNA by 5'RACE using 10-nucleotide random UMIs. Over 190 million TCR-beta sequences from 15-18 subjects were obtained in each sequencing run. Each CDR3 protein gets one entry after TCRdb re-called the 5' RACE reads with MiXCR. The repertoire holds 50,000 to 65,000 distinct CDR3 sequences, with more than 3% as singletons. The V end lost 5 bases, the J end lost 0 bases, and 11 bases lay between the germline ends. The CDR3 spans 14 residues.

The V gene is TRBV12-3 or TRBV12-4, the J gene TRBJ2-7; the D is unclear. The clonotype comes from a man aged 25 to 40 with multiple sclerosis. The sequenced material came from PBMCs. The CDR3 reads CASSRGGSSYEQYF. The CDR3 DNA is TGTGCCAGCAGTCGCGGCGGTAGCTCCTACGAGCAGTACTTC.